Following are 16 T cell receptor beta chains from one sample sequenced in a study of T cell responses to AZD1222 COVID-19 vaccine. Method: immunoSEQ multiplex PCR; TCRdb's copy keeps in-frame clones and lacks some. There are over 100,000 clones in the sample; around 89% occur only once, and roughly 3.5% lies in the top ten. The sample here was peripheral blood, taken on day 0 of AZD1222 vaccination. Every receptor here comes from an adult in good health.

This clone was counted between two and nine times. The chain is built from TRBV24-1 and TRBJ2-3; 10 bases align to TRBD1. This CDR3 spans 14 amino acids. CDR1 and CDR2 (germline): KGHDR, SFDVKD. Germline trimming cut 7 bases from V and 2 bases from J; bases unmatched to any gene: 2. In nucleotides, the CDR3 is TGTGCCACCAGAGGACAGGGGGACACAGATACGCAGTATTTT. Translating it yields CATRGQGDTDTQYF.

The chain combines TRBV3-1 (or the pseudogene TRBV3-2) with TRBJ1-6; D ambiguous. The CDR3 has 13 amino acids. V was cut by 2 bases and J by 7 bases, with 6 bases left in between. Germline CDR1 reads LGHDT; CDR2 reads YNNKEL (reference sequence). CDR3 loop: CASSQSLNSPLHF. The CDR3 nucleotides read TGTGCCAGCAGCCAATCCCTCAATTCACCCCTCCACTTT.

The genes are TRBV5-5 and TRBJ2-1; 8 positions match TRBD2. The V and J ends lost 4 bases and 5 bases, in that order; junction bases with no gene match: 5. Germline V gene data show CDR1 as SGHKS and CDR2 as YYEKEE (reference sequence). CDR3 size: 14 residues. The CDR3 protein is CASSPGLDHNEQFF. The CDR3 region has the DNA TGTGCCAGCAGCCCGGGACTAGACCACAATGAGCAGTTCTTC.

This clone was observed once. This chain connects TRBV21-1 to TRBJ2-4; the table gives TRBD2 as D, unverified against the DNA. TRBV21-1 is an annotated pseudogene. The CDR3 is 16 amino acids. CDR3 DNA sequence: TGTGCCAGCAGCATGTCGGGTTCCTTAGCCAAAAACATTCAGTACTTC. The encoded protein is CASSMSGSLAKNIQYF.

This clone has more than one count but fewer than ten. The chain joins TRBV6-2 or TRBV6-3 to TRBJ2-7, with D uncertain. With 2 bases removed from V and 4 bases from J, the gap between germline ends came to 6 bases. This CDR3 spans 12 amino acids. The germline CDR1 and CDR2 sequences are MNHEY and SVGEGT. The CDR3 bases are TGTGCCAGCAGTTACGCGGCGTACGAGCAGTACTTC. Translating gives CASSYAAYEQYF.

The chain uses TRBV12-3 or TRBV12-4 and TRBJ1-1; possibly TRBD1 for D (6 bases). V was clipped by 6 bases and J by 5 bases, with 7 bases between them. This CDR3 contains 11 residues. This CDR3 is CASRQGTEAFF. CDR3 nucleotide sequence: TGTGCCAGCAGGCAGGGGACTGAAGCTTTCTTT.

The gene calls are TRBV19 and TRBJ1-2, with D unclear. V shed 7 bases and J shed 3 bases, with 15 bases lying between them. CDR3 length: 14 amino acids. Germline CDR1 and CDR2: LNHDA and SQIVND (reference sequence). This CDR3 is CASTPLPSDYGYTF. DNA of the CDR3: TGTGCCAGTACCCCCTTACCGTCGGACTATGGCTACACCTTC. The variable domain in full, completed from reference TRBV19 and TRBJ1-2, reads DGGITQSPKYLFRKEGQNVTLSCEQNLNHDAMYWYRQDPGQGLRLIYYSQIVNDFQKGDIAEGYSVSREKKESFPLTVTSAQKNPTAFYLCASTPLPSDYGYTFGSGTRLTVV.

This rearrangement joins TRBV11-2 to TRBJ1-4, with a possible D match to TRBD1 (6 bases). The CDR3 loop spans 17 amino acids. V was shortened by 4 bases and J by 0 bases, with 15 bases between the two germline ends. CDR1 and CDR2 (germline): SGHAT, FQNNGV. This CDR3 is CASSWRIGQTTNEKLFF. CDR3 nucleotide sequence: TGTGCCAGCAGCTGGCGTATCGGACAGACAACTAATGAAAAACTGTTTTTT.

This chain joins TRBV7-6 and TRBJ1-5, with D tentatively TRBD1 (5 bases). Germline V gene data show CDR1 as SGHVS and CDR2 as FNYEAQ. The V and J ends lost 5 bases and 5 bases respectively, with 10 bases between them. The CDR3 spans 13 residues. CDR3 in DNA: TGTGCCAGCAGCCGGGGGAGGGATCAGCCCCAGCATTTT. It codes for CASSRGRDQPQHF.

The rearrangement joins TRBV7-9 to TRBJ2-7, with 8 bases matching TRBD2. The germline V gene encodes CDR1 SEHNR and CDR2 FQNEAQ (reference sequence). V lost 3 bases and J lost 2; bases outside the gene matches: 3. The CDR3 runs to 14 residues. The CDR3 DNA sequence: TGTGCCAGCAGCTTCACGGGGGGGCCCTACGAGCAGTACTTC. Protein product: CASSFTGGPYEQYF. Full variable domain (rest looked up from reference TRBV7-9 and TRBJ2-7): DTGVSQNPRHKITKRGQNVTFRCDPISEHNRLYWYRQTLGQGPEFLTYFQNEAQLEKSRLLSDRFSAERPKGSFSTLEIQRTEQGDSAMYLCASSFTGGPYEQYFGPGTRLTVT.

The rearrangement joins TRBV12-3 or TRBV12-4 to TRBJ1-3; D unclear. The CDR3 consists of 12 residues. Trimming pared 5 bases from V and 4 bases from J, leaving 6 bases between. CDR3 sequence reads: CASSLQGNTIYF. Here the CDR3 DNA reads TGTGCCAGCAGTCTCCAAGGAAACACCATATATTTT.

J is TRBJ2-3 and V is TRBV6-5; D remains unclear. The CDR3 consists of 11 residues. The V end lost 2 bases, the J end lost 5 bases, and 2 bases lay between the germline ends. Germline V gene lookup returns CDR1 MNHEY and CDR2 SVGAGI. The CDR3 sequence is CASSYVDTQYF. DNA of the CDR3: TGTGCCAGCAGTTACGTAGATACGCAGTATTTT.

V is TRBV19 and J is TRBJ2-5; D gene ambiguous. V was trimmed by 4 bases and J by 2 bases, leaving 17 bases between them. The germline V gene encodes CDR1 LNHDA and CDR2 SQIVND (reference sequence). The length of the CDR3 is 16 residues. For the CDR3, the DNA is TGTGCCAGTAGTAACACGCTAGGTGGGTTACAAGAGACCCAGTACTTC. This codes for CASSNTLGGLQETQYF.

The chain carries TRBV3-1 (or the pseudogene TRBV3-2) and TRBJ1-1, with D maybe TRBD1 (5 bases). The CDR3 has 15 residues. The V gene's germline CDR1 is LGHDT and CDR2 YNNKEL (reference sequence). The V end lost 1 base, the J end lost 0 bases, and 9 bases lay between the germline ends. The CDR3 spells CASSQVEGLNTEAFF. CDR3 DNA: TGTGCCAGCAGCCAAGTTGAGGGGTTGAACACTGAAGCTTTCTTT.

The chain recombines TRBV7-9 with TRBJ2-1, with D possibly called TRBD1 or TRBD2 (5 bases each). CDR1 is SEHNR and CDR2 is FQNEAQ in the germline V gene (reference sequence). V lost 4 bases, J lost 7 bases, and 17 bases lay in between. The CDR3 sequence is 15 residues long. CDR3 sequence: CASSSAGTYLNEQFF. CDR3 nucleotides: TGTGCCAGCAGCTCGGCCGGGACCTACCTAAATGAGCAGTTCTTC.

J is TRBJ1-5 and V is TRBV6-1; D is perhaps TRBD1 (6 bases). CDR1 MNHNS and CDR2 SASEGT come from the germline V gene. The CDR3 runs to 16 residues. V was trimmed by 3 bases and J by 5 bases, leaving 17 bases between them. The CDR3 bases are TGTGCCAGCAGTGAGACAGGAACCGCGGGCGATCAGCCCCAGCATTTT. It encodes CASSETGTAGDQPQHF.